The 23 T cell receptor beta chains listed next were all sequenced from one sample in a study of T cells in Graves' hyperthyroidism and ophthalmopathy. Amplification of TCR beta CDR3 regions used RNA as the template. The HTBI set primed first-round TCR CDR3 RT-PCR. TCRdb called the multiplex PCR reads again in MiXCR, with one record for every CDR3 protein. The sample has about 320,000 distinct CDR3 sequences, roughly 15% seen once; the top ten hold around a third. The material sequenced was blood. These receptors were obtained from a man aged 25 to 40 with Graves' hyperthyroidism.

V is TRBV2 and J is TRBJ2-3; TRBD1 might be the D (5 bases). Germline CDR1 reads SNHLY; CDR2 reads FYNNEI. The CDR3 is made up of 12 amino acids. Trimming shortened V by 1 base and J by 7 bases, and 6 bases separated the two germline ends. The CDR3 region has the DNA TGTGCCAGCAGTGAAGACAGGTATACGCAGTATTTT. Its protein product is CASSEDRYTQYF.

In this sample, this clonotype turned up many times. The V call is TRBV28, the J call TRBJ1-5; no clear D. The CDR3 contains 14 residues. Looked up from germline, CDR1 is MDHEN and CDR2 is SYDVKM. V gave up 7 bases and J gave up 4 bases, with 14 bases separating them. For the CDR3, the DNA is TGTGCCAGCATGCAGAGGACCCAGAATCAGCCCCAGCATTTT. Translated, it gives CASMQRTQNQPQHF.

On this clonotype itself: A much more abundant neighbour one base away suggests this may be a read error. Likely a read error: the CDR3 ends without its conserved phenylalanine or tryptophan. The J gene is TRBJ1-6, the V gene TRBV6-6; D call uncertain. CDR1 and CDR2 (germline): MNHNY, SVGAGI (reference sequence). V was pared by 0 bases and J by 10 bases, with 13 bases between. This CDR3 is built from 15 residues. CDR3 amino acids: CASSYSTVVRSPLHS. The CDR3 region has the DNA TGTGCCAGCAGTTACTCGACGGTTGTAAGGTCACCCCTCCACTCT.

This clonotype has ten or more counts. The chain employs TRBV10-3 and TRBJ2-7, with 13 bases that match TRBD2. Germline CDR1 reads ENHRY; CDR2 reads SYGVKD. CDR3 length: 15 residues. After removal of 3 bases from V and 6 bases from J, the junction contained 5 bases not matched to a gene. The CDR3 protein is CAISDRTSGSSEQYF. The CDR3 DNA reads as TGTGCCATCAGTGACCGGACTAGCGGGAGTAGCGAGCAGTACTTC.

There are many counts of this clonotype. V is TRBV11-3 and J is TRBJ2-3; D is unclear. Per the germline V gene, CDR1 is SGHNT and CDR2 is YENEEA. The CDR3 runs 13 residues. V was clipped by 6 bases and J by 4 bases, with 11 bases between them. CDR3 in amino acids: CASRKVGADTQYF. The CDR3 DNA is TGTGCCAGCAGGAAGGTGGGCGCAGATACGCAGTATTTT.

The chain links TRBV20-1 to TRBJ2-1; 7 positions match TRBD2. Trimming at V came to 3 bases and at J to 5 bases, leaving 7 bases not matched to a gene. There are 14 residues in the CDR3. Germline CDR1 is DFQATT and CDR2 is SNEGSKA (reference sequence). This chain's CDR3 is CSARALAANNEQFF. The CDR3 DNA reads TGCAGTGCTAGGGCTCTAGCGGCGAACAATGAGCAGTTCTTC.

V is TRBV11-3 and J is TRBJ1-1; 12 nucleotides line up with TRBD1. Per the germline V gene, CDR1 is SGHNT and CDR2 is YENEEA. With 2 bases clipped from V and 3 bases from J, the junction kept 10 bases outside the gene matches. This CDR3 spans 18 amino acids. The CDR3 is CASSLPGTGGGGYTEAFF. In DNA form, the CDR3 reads TGTGCCAGCAGCTTACCCGGGACAGGGGGCGGCGGGTACACTGAAGCTTTCTTT.

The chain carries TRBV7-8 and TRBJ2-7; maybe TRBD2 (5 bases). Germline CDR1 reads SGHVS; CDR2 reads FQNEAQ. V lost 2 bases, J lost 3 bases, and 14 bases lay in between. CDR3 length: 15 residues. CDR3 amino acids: CASSLTRLAGYEQYF. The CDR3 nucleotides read TGTGCCAGCAGCTTAACCCGGCTAGCTGGCTACGAGCAGTACTTC.

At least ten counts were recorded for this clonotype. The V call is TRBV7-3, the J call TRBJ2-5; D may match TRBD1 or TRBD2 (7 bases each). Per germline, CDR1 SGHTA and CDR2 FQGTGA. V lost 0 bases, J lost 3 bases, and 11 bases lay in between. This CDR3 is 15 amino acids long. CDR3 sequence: CASSLTRGTEETQYF. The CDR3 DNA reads TGTGCCAGCAGCTTAACGCGGGGGACAGAAGAGACCCAGTACTTC.

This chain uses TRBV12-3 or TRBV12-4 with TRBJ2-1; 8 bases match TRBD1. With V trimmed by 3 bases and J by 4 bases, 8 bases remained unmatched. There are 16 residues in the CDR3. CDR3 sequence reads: CASSFPDRGTYNEQFF. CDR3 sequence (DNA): TGTGCCAGCAGTTTCCCCGACAGGGGAACGTACAATGAGCAGTTCTTC.

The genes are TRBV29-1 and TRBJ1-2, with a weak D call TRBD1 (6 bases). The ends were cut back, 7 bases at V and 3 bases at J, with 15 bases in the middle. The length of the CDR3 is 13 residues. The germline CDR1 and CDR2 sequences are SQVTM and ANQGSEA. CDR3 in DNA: TGCAGCGCCTCGGGGGGCAATTACTATGGCTACACCTTC. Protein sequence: CSASGGNYYGYTF.

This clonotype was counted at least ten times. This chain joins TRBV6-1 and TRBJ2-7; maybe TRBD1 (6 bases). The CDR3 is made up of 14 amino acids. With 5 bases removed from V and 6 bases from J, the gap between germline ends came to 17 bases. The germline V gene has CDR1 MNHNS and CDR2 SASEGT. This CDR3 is CASSPDRTAAEQYF. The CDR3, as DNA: TGTGCCAGCAGTCCAGACAGGACGGCTGCCGAGCAGTACTTC.

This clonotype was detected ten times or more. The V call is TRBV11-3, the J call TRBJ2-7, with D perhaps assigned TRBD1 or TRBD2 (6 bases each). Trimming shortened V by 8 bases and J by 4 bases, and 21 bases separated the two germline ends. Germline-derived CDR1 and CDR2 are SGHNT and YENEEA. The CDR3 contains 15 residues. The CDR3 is CASQPGGAGKYEQYF. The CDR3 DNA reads TGTGCCAGCCAACCCGGGGGCGCCGGCAAGTACGAGCAGTACTTC.

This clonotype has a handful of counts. The CDR3 DNA follows: TGTGCTAGTGGTTTGGTACAAGGGCTCTACAATGAGCAGTTCTTC. The encoded protein is CASGLVQGLYNEQFF. The chain links TRBV12-5 to TRBJ2-1; no clear D gene. Per germline, CDR1 LGHNT and CDR2 FRNRAP. V was trimmed by 0 bases and J by 3 bases, leaving 9 bases between them. This CDR3 is 15 amino acids long.

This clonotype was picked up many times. The CDR3 bases are TGTGCCAGCAGTTTACGCGTGGGAGAAGGGAGCGAGCAGTACTTC. Its translation: CASSLRVGEGSEQYF. The rearrangement uses TRBV28 and TRBJ2-7; D may be TRBD2 (5 bases). Looked up from germline, CDR1 is MDHEN and CDR2 is SYDVKM. The CDR3 length is 15 residues. Trimming stripped 2 bases from V and 6 bases from J, with 17 bases between.

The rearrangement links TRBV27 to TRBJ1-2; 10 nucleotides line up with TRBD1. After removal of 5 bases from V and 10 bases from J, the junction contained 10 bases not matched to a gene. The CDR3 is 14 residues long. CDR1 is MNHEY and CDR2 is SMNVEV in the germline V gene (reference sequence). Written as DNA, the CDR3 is TGTGCCAGCAGTATGAGACAGGGGGCGATAGACTACACCTTC. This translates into CASSMRQGAIDYTF.

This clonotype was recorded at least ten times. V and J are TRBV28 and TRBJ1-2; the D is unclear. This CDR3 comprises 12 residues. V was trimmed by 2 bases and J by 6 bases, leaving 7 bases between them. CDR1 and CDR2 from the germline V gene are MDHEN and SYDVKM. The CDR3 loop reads CASSLGYNGYTF. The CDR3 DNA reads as TGTGCCAGCAGTTTAGGGTATAATGGCTACACCTTC.

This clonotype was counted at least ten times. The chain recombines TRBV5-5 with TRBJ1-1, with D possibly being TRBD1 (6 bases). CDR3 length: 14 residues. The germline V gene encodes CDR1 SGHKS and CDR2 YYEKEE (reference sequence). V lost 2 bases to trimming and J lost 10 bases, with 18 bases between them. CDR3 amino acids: CASSFWGGQGAAFF. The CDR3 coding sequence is TGTGCCAGCAGCTTTTGGGGGGGGCAGGGCGCAGCTTTCTTT.

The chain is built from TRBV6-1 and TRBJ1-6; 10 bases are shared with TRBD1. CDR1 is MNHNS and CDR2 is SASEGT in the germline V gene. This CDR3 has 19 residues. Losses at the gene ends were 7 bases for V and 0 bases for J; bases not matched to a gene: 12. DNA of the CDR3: TGTGCCAGCATGCCGGGACAGGGGAGCCCCTACTCCTATAATTCACCCCTCCACTTT. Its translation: CASMPGQGSPYSYNSPLHF.

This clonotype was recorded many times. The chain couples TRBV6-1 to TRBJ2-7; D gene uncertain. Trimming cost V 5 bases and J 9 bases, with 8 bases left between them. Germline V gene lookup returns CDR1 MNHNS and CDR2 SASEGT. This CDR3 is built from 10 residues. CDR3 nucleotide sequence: TGTGCCAGCAGTTCCGAATGGCAGTACTTC. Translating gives CASSSEWQYF.

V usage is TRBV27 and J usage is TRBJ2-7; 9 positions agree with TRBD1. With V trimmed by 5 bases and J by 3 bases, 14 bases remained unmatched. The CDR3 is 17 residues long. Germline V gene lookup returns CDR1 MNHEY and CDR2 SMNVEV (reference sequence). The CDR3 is CASSGNTGGRGSYEQYF. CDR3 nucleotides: TGTGCCAGCAGTGGAAATACAGGGGGCCGGGGAAGCTACGAGCAGTACTTC.

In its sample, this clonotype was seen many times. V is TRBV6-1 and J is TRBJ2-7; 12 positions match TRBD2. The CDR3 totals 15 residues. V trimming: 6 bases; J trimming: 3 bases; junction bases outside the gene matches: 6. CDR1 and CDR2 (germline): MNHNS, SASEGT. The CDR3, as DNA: TGTGCCAGCAGATTAGGACTAGCGGGACTCTACGAGCAGTACTTC. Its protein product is CASRLGLAGLYEQYF.

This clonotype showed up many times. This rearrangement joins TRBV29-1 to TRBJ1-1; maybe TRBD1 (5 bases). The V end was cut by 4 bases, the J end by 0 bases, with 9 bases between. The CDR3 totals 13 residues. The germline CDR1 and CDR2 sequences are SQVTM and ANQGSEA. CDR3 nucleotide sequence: TGCAGCGTTGGACAGTCTCTGAACACTGAAGCTTTCTTT. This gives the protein CSVGQSLNTEAFF.